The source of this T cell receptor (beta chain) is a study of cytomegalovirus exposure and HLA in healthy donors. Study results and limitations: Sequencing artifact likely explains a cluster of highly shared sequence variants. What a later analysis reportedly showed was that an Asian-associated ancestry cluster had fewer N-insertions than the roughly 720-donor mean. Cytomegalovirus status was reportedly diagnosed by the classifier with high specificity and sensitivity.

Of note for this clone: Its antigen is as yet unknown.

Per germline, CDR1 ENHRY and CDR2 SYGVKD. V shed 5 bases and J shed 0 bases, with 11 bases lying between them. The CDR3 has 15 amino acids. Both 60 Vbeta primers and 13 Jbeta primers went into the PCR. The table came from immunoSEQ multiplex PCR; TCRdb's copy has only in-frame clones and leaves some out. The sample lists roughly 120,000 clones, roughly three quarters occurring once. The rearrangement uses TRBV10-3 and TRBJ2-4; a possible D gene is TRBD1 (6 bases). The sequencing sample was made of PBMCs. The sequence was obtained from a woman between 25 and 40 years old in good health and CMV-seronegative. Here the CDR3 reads CAISRTQGAKNIQYF. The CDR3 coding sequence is TGTGCCATCAGTAGAACACAGGGAGCCAAAAACATTCAGTACTTC.